This T cell receptor (beta chain) was identified during a study of cytomegalovirus exposure and HLA in healthy donors. Note on this clone: Antigen unknown.

The PCR used 60 Vbeta and 13 Jbeta primers. Sequencing was performed with immunoSEQ multiplex PCR; in TCRdb, only in-frame clones are kept and a portion is missing. This sample's table reports about 76,000 clones. With 4 bases removed from V and 5 bases from J, the gap between germline ends came to 16 bases. This CDR3 is 15 amino acids long. Germline V gene data show CDR1 as SGDLS and CDR2 as YYNGEE. General observations from the study: In a later analysis, productive TCRs from donors in an Asian-associated ancestry cluster reportedly carried fewer N-insertions than the cohort mean. Reportedly, HLA-A and HLA-B alleles of most subjects were accurately predicted from TCR beta. About 87% or about 30% of the time was how often most TCR beta V segments were productive, according to an earlier analysis. There were several of the most significant clusters that appeared linked to common viral pathogens in a later analysis.

Sequencing used PBMCs. The clonotype was recovered from a woman aged 40 to 55 in good health and CMV-seropositive. This sequence joins TRBV9 and TRBJ2-1, with TRBD2 as a possible D gene (5 bases). CDR3 bases: TGTGCCAGCAGCTACCTCTCCGGGAATAACAATGAGCAGTTCTTC. This encodes CASSYLSGNNNEQFF.